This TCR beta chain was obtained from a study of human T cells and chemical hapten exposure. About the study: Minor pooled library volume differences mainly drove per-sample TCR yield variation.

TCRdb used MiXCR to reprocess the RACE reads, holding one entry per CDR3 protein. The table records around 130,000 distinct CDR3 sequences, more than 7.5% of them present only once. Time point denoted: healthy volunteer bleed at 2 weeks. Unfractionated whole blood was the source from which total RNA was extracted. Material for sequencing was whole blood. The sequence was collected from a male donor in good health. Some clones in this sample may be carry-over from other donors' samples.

The CDR3 DNA reads as TGTGCCAGCAGCACAGGGGGATGTCAAGAGACCCAGTACTTC. Translating gives CASSTGGCQETQYF. J is TRBJ2-5 and V is TRBV6-4, with 8 bases lining up with TRBD1. Germline V gene data show CDR1 as MRHNA and CDR2 as SNTAGT. V lost 6 bases, J lost 2 bases, and 5 bases stayed unmatched. This CDR3 has 14 residues.